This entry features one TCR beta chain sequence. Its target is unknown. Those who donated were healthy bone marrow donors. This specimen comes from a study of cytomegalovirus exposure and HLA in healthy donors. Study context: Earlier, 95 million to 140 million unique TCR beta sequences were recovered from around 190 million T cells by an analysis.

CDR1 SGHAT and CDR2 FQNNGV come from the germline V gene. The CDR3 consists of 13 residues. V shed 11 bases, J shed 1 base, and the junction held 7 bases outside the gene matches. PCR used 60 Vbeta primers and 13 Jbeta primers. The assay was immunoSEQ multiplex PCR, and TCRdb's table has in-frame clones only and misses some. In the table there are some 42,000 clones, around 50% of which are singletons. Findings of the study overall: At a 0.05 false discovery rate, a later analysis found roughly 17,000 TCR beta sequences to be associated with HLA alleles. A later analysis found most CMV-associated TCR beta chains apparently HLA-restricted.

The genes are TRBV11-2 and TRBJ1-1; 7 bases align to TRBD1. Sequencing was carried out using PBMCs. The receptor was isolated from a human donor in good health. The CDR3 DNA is TGTGCCTCCGGAAACAGGGGGAACACTGAAGCTTTCTTT. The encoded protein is CASGNRGNTEAFF.